This T cell receptor (beta chain) was identified in a study of T cells in Graves' hyperthyroidism and ophthalmopathy. On the study more broadly: Peripheral blood was taken when the disease was first diagnosed, before any treatment began.

Lactation, pregnancy, other autoimmune disease or uncontrolled infection led to exclusion of patients. Each 10 ml fresh peripheral blood draw supplied the PBMCs. General observations from the study: Ophthalmopathy got predicted by the model a median approximately 6 months before its onset.

TCR beta CDR3 regions were amplified from RNA transcripts. First-round RT-PCR targeting the TCR CDR3 was performed with the HTBI primer set. TCRdb processed the multiplex PCR reads anew with MiXCR; each CDR3 protein has one entry. The sample holds some 550,000 distinct CDR3 sequences, about 16% seen once. There are a few counts of this clonotype. Its antigen remains unidentified. The receptor was isolated from a woman in her forties with Graves' ophthalmopathy. Sequencing was performed on blood.

The DNA of the CDR3 is TGTGCCAGCAACCCCTCGAAGGGTGGAGGGGCAGGGTTCTATGGCTACACCTTC. Translation gives CASNPSKGGGAGFYGYTF. V is TRBV6-1 and J is TRBJ1-2; possibly TRBD1 for D (5 bases). The germline V and J ends were trimmed by 7 bases and 4 bases, with 28 bases remaining between them. Germline CDR1 is MNHNS and CDR2 is SASEGT. The CDR3 sequence is 18 residues long.